A selection of T cell receptor beta chains follows, all from one sample in a study of T-cell memory formation after mild COVID-19. TCRdb reprocessed the 5' RACE reads with MiXCR, giving one entry per CDR3 protein. The table has roughly 150,000 distinct CDR3 sequences, 11% to 15% seen once; the top ten hold around 30%. The source material was PBMCs or a T cell subset sorted from them (not recorded which). Receptors originate from an adult woman who had mild COVID-19 (a few samples of this study predate the infection). Cell type and time point are not known. CDR3s include the opening cysteine and the closing phenylalanine or tryptophan. Each record gives: clone size, D gene, V gene, J gene, CDR3 protein, CDR3 DNA. D genes are given only for firm matches. Not all rows give a size; the values are once, few, many and, for expanded clones, a class.

>few|NA|TRBV12-3/TRBV12-4|TRBJ2-1
CASSQNVEQFF
TGTGCCAGCAGTCAAAATGTAGAGCAGTTCTTC
>NA|NA|TRBV7-9|TRBJ2-1
CASSLAGLPNDQFF
TGTGCCAGCAGCTTAGCGGGGCTACCCAATGATCAGTTCTTC
>NA|TRBD2|TRBV12-3/TRBV12-4|TRBJ2-2
CASSPGLAGGTGELFF
TGTGCCAGCAGTCCGGGACTAGCGGGAGGCACCGGGGAGCTGTTTTTT
>few|NA|TRBV12-3/TRBV12-4|TRBJ2-1
CASSSREDEQFF
TGTGCCAGCAGTTCTCGGGAAGATGAGCAGTTCTTC
>few|TRBD1|TRBV27|TRBJ2-2
CASSLGTGGTGELFF
TGTGCCAGCAGCCTCGGGACAGGGGGCACCGGGGAGCTGTTTTTT
>many|NA|TRBV7-9|TRBJ2-5
CASSFGWGILQETQYF
TGTGCCAGCAGCTTCGGTTGGGGGATTTTGCAAGAGACCCAGTACTTC
>few|NA|TRBV11-3|TRBJ2-1
CASSLGSARSFDEQFF
TGTGCCAGCAGCTTAGGGTCGGCTAGAAGTTTCGATGAGCAGTTCTTC
>few|NA|TRBV15|TRBJ2-3
CATSRPDITGDTQYF
TGTGCCACCAGCAGACCTGACATCACCGGAGATACGCAGTATTTT
>NA|TRBD1|TRBV7-2|TRBJ1-1
CASSYRQGTEAFF
TGTGCCAGCAGCTACCGACAGGGCACTGAAGCTTTCTTT
>NA|NA|TRBV29-1|TRBJ1-5
CSLPDFRGGGNQPQHF
TGCAGCCTACCCGATTTTCGAGGGGGGGGCAATCAGCCCCAGCATTTT
>many|TRBD2|TRBV6-2/TRBV6-3|TRBJ2-1
CASSSTGLAGEMSYNEQFF
TGTGCCAGCAGTTCGACGGGACTAGCGGGAGAGATGTCCTACAATGAGCAGTTCTTC
>NA|NA|TRBV6-2/TRBV6-3|TRBJ2-7
CASSYGVAYTYEQYF
TGTGCCAGCAGTTACGGGGTAGCGTACACCTACGAGCAGTACTTC
>NA|NA|TRBV29-1|TRBJ2-7
CSVEDSAVQYF
TGCAGCGTTGAAGATAGTGCGGTGCAGTACTTC
>many|TRBD1|TRBV7-9|TRBJ2-7
CASSLGGTANQYF
TGTGCCAGCAGCTTAGGTGGGACAGCGAACCAGTACTTC
>NA|TRBD2|TRBV7-9|TRBJ2-1
CASSLLGGGTRSAVPNEQFF
TGTGCCAGCAGCCTCTTGGGGGGTGGGACTAGGTCGGCCGTTCCCAATGAGCAGTTCTTC
>few|NA|TRBV29-1|TRBJ1-2
CSVPRGDGYTF
TGCAGCGTCCCCAGAGGCGATGGCTACACCTTC
>NA|NA|TRBV15|TRBJ1-1
CATSRPQGLGTEAFF
TGTGCCACCAGTCGCCCCCAGGGATTGGGCACTGAAGCTTTCTTT
>many|TRBD2|TRBV4-3|TRBJ2-1
CASSYGTSGSNEQFF
TGCGCCAGCAGCTACGGGACTAGCGGGAGCAATGAGCAGTTCTTC
>few|NA|TRBV7-9|TRBJ1-2
CASSGRDKGPYGYTF
TGTGCCAGCAGCGGCCGGGACAAGGGCCCTTATGGCTACACCTTC
>NA|TRBD1|TRBV20-1|TRBJ2-5
CSAGEQGIETQYF
TGCAGTGCTGGAGAACAGGGGATAGAGACCCAGTACTTC
>few|NA|TRBV29-1|TRBJ2-7
CSVEGTENYEQYF
TGCAGCGTTGAAGGGACAGAGAACTACGAGCAGTACTTC
>few|TRBD2|TRBV4-2|TRBJ2-1
CASSQDTTVGGRIYNEQFF
TGTGCCAGCAGCCAAGACACTACCGTTGGCGGGAGAATCTACAATGAGCAGTTCTTC
>few|NA|TRBV27|TRBJ2-7
CASSPRGPYEQYF
TGTGCCAGCAGTCCCAGGGGACCCTACGAGCAGTACTTC
>many|TRBD2|TRBV7-6|TRBJ2-1
CASSLSLAAGDNEQFF
TGTGCCAGCAGCTTATCTCTGGCAGCGGGGGACAATGAGCAGTTCTTC
>NA|NA|TRBV6-4|TRBJ2-3
CASSDSSSGDTDTQYF
TGTGCCAGCAGTGACTCCTCATCGGGAGACACAGATACGCAGTATTTT
>NA|NA|TRBV27|TRBJ1-4
CASSLLRQGSEKLFF
TGTGCCAGCAGTTTACTGCGGCAGGGGAGTGAAAAACTGTTTTTT
>few|NA|TRBV18|TRBJ2-1
CASLPTGSPFNEQFF
TGTGCCAGCTTACCTACAGGGTCCCCTTTCAATGAGCAGTTCTTC